This T cell receptor beta chain is from a study of technical replicates of blood from several donors. Germline CDR1 and CDR2: MNHEY and SMNVEV (reference sequence). There are 13 residues in the CDR3. Trimming cost V 3 bases and J 1 base; bases outside gene matches: 0. Method: immunoSEQ multiplex PCR; TCRdb's copy keeps in-frame clones and lacks some. The table records 60,000 to 75,000 clones, about 97% of them present only once. Sequences were obtained from T cells isolated from PBMCs. The clonotype was recovered from a human donor in good health. The chain links TRBV27 to TRBJ2-7, with 7 bases fitting TRBD1. CDR3: CASSLDRSYEQYF. CDR3 sequence (DNA): TGTGCCAGCAGTTTGGACAGGTCCTACGAGCAGTACTTC.